These 18 T cell receptor beta chains originate from one sample sequenced in a study of monozygotic twins with inflammatory bowel disease. TCRdb re-called the 5' RACE reads and gives one entry per CDR3 protein, without DNA. This listing includes roughly 140,000 distinct CDR3 sequences. Sequenced: blood. Source of these receptors: a human donor with ulcerative colitis or Crohn's disease, or a healthy co-twin of an affected twin (not recorded which).

The chain combines TRBV20-1 with TRBJ2-5; the TRBD2 assignment by TCRdb is unverifiable without DNA. Germline V gives CDR1 DFQATT, CDR2 SNEGSKA (reference sequence). The CDR3 covers 15 residues. The CDR3 is CSASPLWRGSQTQYF.

V usage is TRBV6-1 and J usage is TRBJ2-7; TCRdb gives TRBD2 as the D gene, but with no DNA this cannot be confirmed. The germline V gene encodes CDR1 MNHNS and CDR2 SASEGT. The CDR3 consists of 14 residues. This CDR3 is CASSENPPVYEQYF.

V usage is TRBV7-8 and J usage is TRBJ2-6; the D call of TRBD2 rests on TCRdb alone, since no DNA is present to check it. CDR3 length: 17 amino acids. Germline V gene lookup returns CDR1 SGHVS and CDR2 FQNEAQ. The CDR3 spells CASSLVARSSGANVLTF.

CDR3 sequence reads: CASSRGGTDTQYF. V is TRBV6-2 or TRBV6-3 and J is TRBJ2-3; TCRdb's assignment of TRBD1 cannot be checked, as there is no DNA. Germline CDR1 reads MNHEY; CDR2 reads SVGEGT. This CDR3 is 13 amino acids long.

The chain links TRBV7-3 to TRBJ2-5. Germline CDR1 SGHTA, CDR2 FQGTGA. CDR3 size: 14 residues. Here the CDR3 reads CASSRATRQETQYF.

The V call is TRBV5-1, the J call TRBJ1-1. CDR1 and CDR2 (germline): SGHRS, YFSETQ. The CDR3 extends over 14 amino acids. This CDR3 reads CASSLDLGNTEAFF.

The V call is TRBV12-3 or TRBV12-4, the J call TRBJ2-2; lacking DNA, the TRBD1 call made by TCRdb goes unchecked. CDR3 length: 13 amino acids. CDR3 loop: CASSKTGSGELFF.

This sequence joins TRBV7-9 and TRBJ2-5; TCRdb's D gene call, TRBD1, goes unchecked for lack of DNA. The germline gives CDR1 SEHNR, CDR2 FQNEAQ (reference sequence). The CDR3 is made up of 14 amino acids. CDR3 amino acids: CASRKTASQETQYF.

The CDR3: CASSPPVHRETQYF. The chain recombines TRBV18 with TRBJ2-5. The CDR3 contains 14 residues. Germline CDR1 is KGHSH and CDR2 is LQKENI.

This chain uses TRBV11-2 with TRBJ2-3; the TCRdb call, TRBD1, lacks DNA for checking. The germline gives CDR1 SGHAT, CDR2 FQNNGV. The CDR3 runs to 18 residues. CDR3 region: CASSSPPGRGTSTDTQYF.

This chain connects TRBV20-1 to TRBJ2-1. CDR1 and CDR2 (germline): DFQATT, SNEGSKA (reference sequence). This CDR3 has 13 residues. CDR3: CSASRGSYNEQFF.

This sequence joins TRBV2 and TRBJ2-1; the D call from TCRdb, TRBD1, cannot be confirmed without DNA. Germline values: CDR1 SNHLY, CDR2 FYNNEI. The CDR3 extends over 15 amino acids. The CDR3: CASSPSPGLYNEQFF.

The rearrangement uses TRBV7-9 and TRBJ2-2; absent DNA, TCRdb's TRBD1 call cannot be checked. CDR1 and CDR2 (germline): SEHNR, FQNEAQ (reference sequence). The CDR3 extends over 16 amino acids. The CDR3 here is CASRPLGQTNTGELFF.

The CDR3 sequence is CSAHGGAFIYEQYF. The gene calls are TRBV20-1 and TRBJ2-7; TCRdb names TRBD1, which stays unverified in the absence of DNA. Germline CDR1 reads DFQATT; CDR2 reads SNEGSKA (reference sequence). The CDR3 is 14 residues long.

The chain couples TRBV20-1 to TRBJ2-5; absent DNA, TCRdb's TRBD1 call cannot be checked. The germline gives CDR1 DFQATT, CDR2 SNEGSKA (reference sequence). This CDR3 has 14 amino acids. The CDR3 region is CSARTSPGGETQYF.

V gene TRBV20-1 combines with J gene TRBJ2-3; TCRdb's D call, TRBD2, is unchecked because there is no DNA. CDR3 length: 20 residues. Per the germline V gene, CDR1 is DFQATT and CDR2 is SNEGSKA (reference sequence). The CDR3 reads CSALGITGTSGGSSTDTQYF.

The chain uses TRBV30 and TRBJ2-5; TCRdb calls TRBD2, which cannot be checked without DNA. The CDR3 loop spans 14 amino acids. The germline V gene has CDR1 GTSNPN and CDR2 SVGIG (reference sequence). CDR3 residues: CAWSVLGASFSQYF. Full variable domain (missing parts from reference TRBV30 and TRBJ2-5): SQTIHQWPATLVQPVGSPLSLECTVEGTSNPNLYWYRQAAGRGLQLLFYSVGIGQISSEVPQNLSASRPQDRQFILSSKKLLLSDSGFYLCAWSVLGASFSQYFGPGTRLLVL.

The genes are TRBV5-1 and TRBJ1-4; with no DNA, the TCRdb D assignment of TRBD1 cannot be verified. The CDR3 loop spans 17 amino acids. Germline loops: CDR1 SGHRS, CDR2 YFSETQ. CDR3 sequence: CASSPDRDKATNEKLFF.